This TCR beta chain stems from a study of early T cells in non-severe SARS-CoV-2 infection. In the study overall: Sequencing of bulk RNA from unsorted whole blood was done, without chain pairing.

The V and J ends lost 8 bases and 0 bases respectively, with 13 bases between them. The CDR3 is 13 amino acids. CDR1 is DFQATT, CDR2 SNEGSKA, per germline (reference sequence). Points on this clonotype: The antigen is unknown.

Overall study results and limits: Missing private and CD4 specificities, VDJdb matching favored anti-spike CD8 responses.

The TCR library protocol was used to attach unique molecular identifiers. These identifiers were attached to individual cDNA molecules. TCRdb re-called the 5' RACE reads with MiXCR, one entry per CDR3 protein. Of about 40,000 distinct CDR3 sequences in the sample, 4.7% were seen once. The sequenced material came from whole blood. This TCR came from an adult who was a healthcare worker with PCR-confirmed SARS-CoV-2 infection or an uninfected control (not recorded which). The V gene is TRBV20-1, the J gene TRBJ2-5; possible D gene TRBD1, 6 bases. CDR3 bases: TGCAGTTTCCCCAGACAGGACCAAGAGACCCAGTACTTC. Its translation is CSFPRQDQETQYF.